The 23 T cell receptor beta chains presented below share a single source sample, sequenced in a study of molecular identifiers for immune sequencing clone quantification. MiXCR, run by TCRdb on the PCR reads, gives a single entry per CDR3 protein. The sample lists around 470,000 distinct CDR3 sequences; 25% were seen once. Sequenced material: naive CD8+ T cells from blood, with Jurkat cell RNA spiked in. Subset described: FACS-sorted CD8+CD4-CCR7+CD45RA+ naive T cells. The source is a human donor in good health. Some libraries in this study had Jurkat cell RNA spiked in.

The genes are TRBV6-5 and TRBJ1-2, with 10 bases lining up with TRBD1. J was trimmed by 6 bases and V by 5 bases; bases with no gene match: 3. The CDR3 loop spans 13 amino acids. CDR1 and CDR2 from the germline V gene are MNHEY and SVGAGI. This CDR3 reads CASSAGTGDGYTF. CDR3 sequence (DNA): TGTGCCAGCAGTGCCGGGACAGGGGATGGCTACACCTTC.

This clonotype was observed a handful of times. The gene calls are TRBV3-1 and TRBJ2-2, with D maybe TRBD2 (5 bases). Trimming shortened V by 3 bases and J by 1 base, and 12 bases separated the two germline ends. The V gene's germline CDR1 is LGHDT and CDR2 YNNKEL (reference sequence). The CDR3 runs to 16 residues. This CDR3 reads CASSHPRGQNTGELFF. CDR3 nucleotide sequence: TGTGCCAGCAGCCACCCTCGGGGTCAGAACACCGGGGAGCTGTTTTTT.

This clonotype has at least ten counts. The chain recombines TRBV4-3 with TRBJ2-6; D not resolved. Trimming stripped 3 bases from V and 4 bases from J, with 10 bases between. The CDR3 has 15 residues. CDR1 and CDR2 (germline): LGHNA, YSLEER. This CDR3 is CASSQTSFGANVLTF. The DNA for the CDR3 is TGCGCCAGCAGCCAGACAAGTTTCGGGGCCAACGTCCTGACTTTC.

V gene TRBV6-1 combines with J gene TRBJ1-2; 9 nucleotides match TRBD1. V lost 4 bases and J lost 8; bases outside the gene matches: 11. This CDR3 comprises 15 residues. Germline assignment: CDR1 MNHNS and CDR2 SASEGT. CDR3 bases: TGTGCCAGCAGTGTACCGGGACAGGGCCTGCGAGGCTACACCTTC. Amino acids: CASSVPGQGLRGYTF.

The V and J genes are TRBV6-5 and TRBJ1-4; 9 bases map to TRBD1. Germline CDR1 is MNHEY and CDR2 is SVGAGI. Germline trimming cut 9 bases from V and 7 bases from J; bases unmatched to any gene: 12. This CDR3 has 15 amino acids. CDR3 protein: CASRRDRAVSEKLFF. The CDR3 region has the DNA TGTGCCAGTCGCCGGGACAGGGCAGTGAGTGAAAAACTGTTTTTT.

The chain is built from TRBV11-2 and TRBJ2-7; 7 nucleotides agree with TRBD1. V shed 10 bases and J 6 bases; nucleotides not matched to a gene: 6. CDR1 SGHAT and CDR2 FQNNGV come from the germline V gene. CDR3 length: 11 amino acids. CDR3 amino acids: CATTDRVEQYF. The CDR3 bases are TGTGCCACCACAGACAGGGTCGAGCAGTACTTC. Supplemented by reference TRBV11-2 and TRBJ2-7, the full variable domain reads EAGVAQSPRYKIIEKRQSVAFWCNPISGHATLYWYQQILGQGPKLLIQFQNNGVVDDSQLPKDRFSAERLKGVDSTLKIQPAKLEDSAVYLCATTDRVEQYFGPGTRLTVT.

The sample holds many counts of this clonotype. This chain uses TRBV6-2 or TRBV6-3 with TRBJ2-5, with D unclear. CDR3 size: 11 residues. V lost 6 bases and J lost 2, with 4 bases in between. CDR1 and CDR2 (germline): MNHEY, SVGEGT. CDR3 DNA sequence: TGTGCCAGCAGCAAACAAGAGACCCAGTACTTC. It yields the protein CASSKQETQYF.

This chain joins TRBV13 and TRBJ2-1; either TRBD1 or TRBD2 may supply D (5 bases each). This CDR3 contains 14 residues. Trimming pared 1 base from V and 5 bases from J, leaving 9 bases between. Germline loops: CDR1 PRHDT, CDR2 FYEKMQ (reference sequence). Written as DNA, the CDR3 is TGTGCCAGCAGCTTAGCGGGACGGAACAATGAGCAGTTCTTC. It encodes CASSLAGRNNEQFF.

This clonotype appeared a few times. V usage is TRBV5-4 and J usage is TRBJ2-7; 7 bases are a match to TRBD2. The CDR3 is made up of 13 amino acids. Trimming removed 2 bases from V and 5 bases from J; junction bases left unmatched: 4. Germline V gives CDR1 SGHNT, CDR2 YYREEE (reference sequence). CDR3 protein: CASSFAGVDEQYF. CDR3 coding DNA: TGTGCCAGCAGCTTTGCGGGAGTGGACGAGCAGTACTTC. The variable domain in full, completed from reference TRBV5-4 and TRBJ2-7, reads ETGVTQSPTHLIKTRGQQVTLRCSSQSGHNTVSWYQQALGQGPQFIFQYYREEENGRGNFPPRFSGLQFPNYSSELNVNALELDDSALYLCASSFAGVDEQYFGPGTRLTVT.

The V gene is TRBV28, the J gene TRBJ1-1, with 7 positions matching TRBD1. Unmatched junction bases numbered 12, after V lost 6 bases and J lost 5 bases. CDR1 is MDHEN and CDR2 is SYDVKM in the germline V gene. CDR3 size: 15 residues. CDR3 in DNA: TGTGCCAGCAGATCAGAGCCACAGGGGTTTACTGAAGCTTTCTTT. Amino acid sequence: CASRSEPQGFTEAFF.

Turning to this clonotype: A read error may account for a junction end that differs from germline. The chain is built from TRBV3-1 and TRBJ2-7, with 7 bases matching TRBD1. CDR3 length: 15 residues. The V gene's germline CDR1 is LGHDT and CDR2 YNNKEL (reference sequence). In DNA, the CDR3 is TGTGCCAACAGCCCCGACCCGGGACAGACCTACGAGCAGTACTTC. It specifies CANSPDPGQTYEQYF.

This clonotype was detected many times. The rearrangement joins TRBV6-6 to TRBJ2-1; 14 bases map to TRBD2. CDR1 is MNHNY and CDR2 is SVGAGI in the germline V gene (reference sequence). There are 14 residues in the CDR3. J gave up 10 bases and V 6 bases, and 5 bases lay outside the gene matches. The CDR3 nucleotides read TGTGCCAGCAGGCCGGGACTAGCGGGAGAGGAGCAGTTCTTC. It translates to CASRPGLAGEEQFF.

To note about this clonotype: One end of the junction is discordant with germline, which a read error may explain. The chain is built from TRBV5-3 and TRBJ2-2; TRBD2 agrees at 7 bases. TRBV5-3 is designated an ORF whose function remains uncertain. This CDR3 region has 15 residues. The CDR3 DNA reads TGTGCCAGCAGCCGGGGGGACGGAAACACCGGGGAGCTGTTGTTT. Translation gives CASSRGDGNTGELLF.

The CDR3 protein is CASSYTGGQGVTDTQYF. CDR3 bases: TGTGCCAGCAGTTACACCGGCGGACAGGGAGTAACAGATACGCAGTATTTT. The V and J genes are TRBV6-2 or TRBV6-3 and TRBJ2-3; 8 positions match TRBD1. J lost 3 bases, V lost 2 bases, and 10 bases had no gene match. Germline CDR1 and CDR2: MNHEY and SVGEGT. The CDR3 covers 17 residues.

Of note for this clonotype: A much larger clonotype is one base distant, so this may be a read error. The conserved phenylalanine or tryptophan normally closing the CDR3 is absent here, so this likely arose from a read error. The genes are TRBV12-3 or TRBV12-4 and TRBJ2-3; TRBD2 is a possible D gene (6 bases). CDR3 size: 14 residues. Trimming took off 6 bases at V and 2 bases at J, with 12 bases between the two ends. The CDR3 here is CASSYGSVTDTQYV. In nucleotides, the CDR3 is TGTGCCAGCAGCTACGGGAGCGTCACAGATACGCAGTATGTT.

The rearrangement joins TRBV4-1 to TRBJ2-1; D gene uncertain. Germline V gene sequence: CDR1 MGHRA, CDR2 YSYEKL. V was clipped by 6 bases and J by 7 bases, with 13 bases between them. There are 13 residues in the CDR3. CDR3 DNA: TGCGCCAGCAGTTTCCCGTCGGGTAATGAGCAGTTCTTC. Translated, it gives CASSFPSGNEQFF.

Only a few counts were recorded for this clonotype. The chain carries TRBV6-1 and TRBJ1-2; D is unresolved. Between the trimmed V and J ends, which lost 2 bases and 0 bases, there was a span of 10 bases. CDR1 is MNHNS and CDR2 is SASEGT in the germline V gene. This CDR3 region has 15 residues. Here the CDR3 reads CASSERRAANYGYTF. In DNA, the CDR3 is TGTGCCAGCAGTGAAAGAAGGGCAGCTAACTATGGCTACACCTTC.

At least ten counts were recorded for this clonotype. V and J are TRBV29-1 and TRBJ2-3, with a weak D call TRBD2 (6 bases). CDR3 length: 12 residues. Trimming cost V 4 bases and J 5 bases, with 10 bases left between them. CDR1 and CDR2 (germline): SQVTM, ANQGSEA. The CDR3 coding sequence is TGCAGCGTTGCCGGGAGCGAAGATACGCAGTATTTT. It is translated as CSVAGSEDTQYF.

This clonotype was seen many times. The rearrangement joins TRBV20-1 to TRBJ1-1, with 8 bases fitting TRBD1. V was pared by 2 bases and J by 5 bases, with 1 base of the junction left unmatched. CDR1 and CDR2 from the germline V gene are DFQATT and SNEGSKA (reference sequence). The CDR3 is 12 amino acids. The CDR3 DNA sequence: TGCAGTGCTAGACAGGGGGCAACTGAAGCTTTCTTT. Amino acid sequence: CSARQGATEAFF.

This clonotype was counted ten times or more. The V gene is TRBV7-9, the J gene TRBJ2-6; possible D gene TRBD2, 6 bases. The CDR3 runs to 14 residues. V shed 6 bases and J shed 4 bases, with 10 bases lying between them. Germline CDR1 SEHNR, CDR2 FQNEAQ (reference sequence). The CDR3 DNA is TGTGCCAGCAGTTGGGACTCCGGGGCCAACGTCCTGACTTTC. This encodes CASSWDSGANVLTF.

About this clonotype itself: At one of its ends the junction is not consistent with the germline gene, which may arise from a read error. This chain links TRBV27 with TRBJ2-3; D is ambiguous. Germline assignment: CDR1 MNHEY and CDR2 SMNVEV (reference sequence). The CDR3 is 11 residues long. The CDR3 reads CASGLGDTQYF. The CDR3 coding sequence is TGTGCCAGCGGTTTAGGAGATACGCAGTATTTT.

The table lists this clonotype with many counts. The chain combines TRBV5-1 with TRBJ2-4; perhaps TRBD1 as D (5 bases). Germline CDR1 reads SGHRS; CDR2 reads YFSETQ. CDR3 size: 13 residues. Trimming cost V 1 base and J 5 bases, with 7 bases left between them. The CDR3 DNA reads as TGCGCCAGCAGCTTGACAGGTCAAAACATTCAGTACTTC. Protein: CASSLTGQNIQYF.

Of note for this clonotype: One junction end does not reproduce the germline sequence, and a read error may be involved. The V call is TRBV19, the J call TRBJ1-5; 7 positions agree with TRBD1. The germline CDR1 and CDR2 sequences are LNHDA and SQIVND (reference sequence). The CDR3 sequence is 17 residues long. This CDR3 is CASSESTGYLGNQPQNF. CDR3 nucleotides: TGTGCCAGTAGCGAGTCGACAGGGTACTTGGGCAATCAGCCCCAGAATTTT.